Below, one T cell receptor (beta chain) is given with its context. With cryopreserved PBMCs as the source, roughly 2 micrograms of genomic DNA went to TCR beta libraries. The assay was immunoSEQ multiplex PCR, and TCRdb's table has in-frame clones only and misses some. The sample consists of about 140,000 clones, 80% of them appearing once. These data come from a study of cytotoxic CD8 clonotypes in ibrutinib-treated CLL. This TCR came from a human donor with chronic lymphocytic leukemia. The source was PBMCs, collected after 36 months of ibrutinib treatment.

The CDR3 DNA reads as TGTGCCAGCAGCCGGACCGCTTACTATAATTCACCCCTCCACTTT. Translation gives CASSRTAYYNSPLHF. The chain combines TRBV25-1 with TRBJ1-6; D gene unclear. V lost 6 bases to trimming and J lost 3 bases, with 12 bases between them. The germline V gene encodes CDR1 MGHDK and CDR2 SYGVNS. The CDR3 is 15 amino acids.